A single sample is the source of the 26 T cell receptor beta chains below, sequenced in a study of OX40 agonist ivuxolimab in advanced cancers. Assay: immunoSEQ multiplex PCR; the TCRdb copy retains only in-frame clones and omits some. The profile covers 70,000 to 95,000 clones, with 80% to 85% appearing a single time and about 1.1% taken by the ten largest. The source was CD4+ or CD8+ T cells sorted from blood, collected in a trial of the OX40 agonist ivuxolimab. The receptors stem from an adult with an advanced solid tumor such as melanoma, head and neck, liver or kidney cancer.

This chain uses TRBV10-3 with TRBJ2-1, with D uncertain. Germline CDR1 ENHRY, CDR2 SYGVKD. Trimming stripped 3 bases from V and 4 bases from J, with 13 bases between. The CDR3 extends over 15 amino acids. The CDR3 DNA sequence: TGTGCCATCAGTGAACAAGAGGCCCTTTACAATGAGCAGTTCTTC. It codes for CAISEQEALYNEQFF.

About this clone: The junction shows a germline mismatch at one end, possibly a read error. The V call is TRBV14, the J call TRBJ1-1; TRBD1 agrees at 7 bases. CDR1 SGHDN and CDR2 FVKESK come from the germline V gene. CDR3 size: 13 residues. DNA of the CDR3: TGTGCCAGCAGCCGCCGGGTGGGACAGCATCGGCTCTTT. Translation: CASSRRVGQHRLF.

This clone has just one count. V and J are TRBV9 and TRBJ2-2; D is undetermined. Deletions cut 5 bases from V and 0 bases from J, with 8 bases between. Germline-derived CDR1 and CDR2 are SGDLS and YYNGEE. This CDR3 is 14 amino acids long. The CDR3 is CASRTDSNTGELFF. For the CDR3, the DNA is TGTGCCAGCAGGACCGACTCGAACACCGGGGAGCTGTTTTTT.

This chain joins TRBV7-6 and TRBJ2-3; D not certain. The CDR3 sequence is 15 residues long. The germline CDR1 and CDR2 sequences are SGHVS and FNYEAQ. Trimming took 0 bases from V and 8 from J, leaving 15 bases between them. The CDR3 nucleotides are TGTGCCAGCAGCTTAGCGGAGTGGGCTAAGGGTACGCAGTATTTT. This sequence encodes CASSLAEWAKGTQYF. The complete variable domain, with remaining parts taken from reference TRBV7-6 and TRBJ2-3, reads GAGVSQSPRYKVTKRGQDVALRCDPISGHVSLYWYRQALGQGPEFLTYFNYEAQQDKSGLPNDRFSAERPEGSISTLTIQRTEQRDSAMYRCASSLAEWAKGTQYFGPGTRLTVL.

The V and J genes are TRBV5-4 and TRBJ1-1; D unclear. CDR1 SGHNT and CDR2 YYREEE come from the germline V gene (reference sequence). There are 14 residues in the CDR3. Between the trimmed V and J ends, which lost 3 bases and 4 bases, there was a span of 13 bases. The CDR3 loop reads CASSSYEVFTEAFF. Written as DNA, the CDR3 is TGTGCCAGCAGCTCCTACGAGGTCTTCACTGAAGCTTTCTTT.

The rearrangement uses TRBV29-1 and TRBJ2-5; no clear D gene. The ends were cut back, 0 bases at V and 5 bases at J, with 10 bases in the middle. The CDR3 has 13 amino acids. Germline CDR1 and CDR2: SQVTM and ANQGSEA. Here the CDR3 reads CSVEDSLMETQYF. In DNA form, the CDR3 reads TGCAGCGTTGAAGATAGCCTGATGGAGACCCAGTACTTC.

The chain's CDR3 is CAWSVGTPSGYTF. In nucleotides, the CDR3 is TGTGCCTGGAGTGTCGGGACCCCCTCCGGCTACACCTTC. The V call is TRBV30, the J call TRBJ1-2, with D tentatively TRBD1 (5 bases). Germline CDR1 reads GTSNPN; CDR2 reads SVGIG (reference sequence). Between the trimmed V and J ends, which lost 0 bases and 8 bases, there was a span of 13 bases. The CDR3 has 13 residues.

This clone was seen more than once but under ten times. The CDR3 sequence: CASSPGLRGGGTEAFF. CDR3 nucleotide sequence: TGTGCCAGCAGCCCCGGGTTGCGGGGCGGAGGCACTGAAGCTTTCTTT. This chain uses TRBV7-2 with TRBJ1-1, with a possible D match to TRBD1 (5 bases). The V end was cut by 5 bases, the J end by 4 bases, with 20 bases between. This CDR3 is built from 16 residues. CDR1 is SGHTA and CDR2 is FQGNSA in the germline V gene.

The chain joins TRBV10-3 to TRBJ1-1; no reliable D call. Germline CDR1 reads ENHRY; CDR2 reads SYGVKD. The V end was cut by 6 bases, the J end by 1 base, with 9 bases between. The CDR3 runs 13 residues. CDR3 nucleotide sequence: TGTGCCATCAGGCGGGCAGGGAACACTGAAGCTTTCTTT. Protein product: CAIRRAGNTEAFF.

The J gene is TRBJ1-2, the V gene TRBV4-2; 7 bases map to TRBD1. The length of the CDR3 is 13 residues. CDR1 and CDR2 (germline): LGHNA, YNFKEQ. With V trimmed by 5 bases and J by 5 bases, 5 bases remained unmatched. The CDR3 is CASSTGQPYGYTF. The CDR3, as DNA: TGTGCCAGCAGCACGGGACAGCCATATGGCTACACCTTC.

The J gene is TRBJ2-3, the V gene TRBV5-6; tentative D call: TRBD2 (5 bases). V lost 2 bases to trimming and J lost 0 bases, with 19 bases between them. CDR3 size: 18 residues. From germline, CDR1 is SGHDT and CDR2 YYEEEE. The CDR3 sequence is CASSFRPGSTTSTDTQYF. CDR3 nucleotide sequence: TGTGCCAGCAGCTTCAGGCCTGGGAGCACCACTAGCACAGATACGCAGTATTTT.

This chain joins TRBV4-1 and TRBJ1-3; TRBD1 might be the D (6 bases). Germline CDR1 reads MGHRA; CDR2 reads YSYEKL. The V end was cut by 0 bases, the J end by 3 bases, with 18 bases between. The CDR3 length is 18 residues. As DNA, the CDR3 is TGCGCCAGCAGCCAAGATACCCTTTTAGGGGGATTTGGAAACACCATATATTTT. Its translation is CASSQDTLLGGFGNTIYF.

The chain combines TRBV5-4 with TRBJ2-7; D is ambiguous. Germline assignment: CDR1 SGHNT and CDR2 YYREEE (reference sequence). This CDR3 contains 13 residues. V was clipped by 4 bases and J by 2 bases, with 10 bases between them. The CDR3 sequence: CASSNRVTYEQYF. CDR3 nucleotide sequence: TGTGCCAGCAGCAACCGGGTCACCTACGAGCAGTACTTC.

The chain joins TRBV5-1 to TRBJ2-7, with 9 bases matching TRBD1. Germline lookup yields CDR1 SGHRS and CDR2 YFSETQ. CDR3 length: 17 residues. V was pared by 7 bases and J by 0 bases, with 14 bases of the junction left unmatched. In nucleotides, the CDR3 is TGCGCCAGCCCCGGGACAGGGAATATAGGCGGCTCCTACGAGCAGTACGTC. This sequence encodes CASPGTGNIGGSYEQYV.

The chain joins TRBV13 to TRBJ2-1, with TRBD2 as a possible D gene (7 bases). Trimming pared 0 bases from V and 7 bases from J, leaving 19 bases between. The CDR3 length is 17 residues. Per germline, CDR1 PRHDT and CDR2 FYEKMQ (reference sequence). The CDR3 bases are TGTGCCAGCAGCTTAGGCGGTGGGGGGGCCTCGAGAAATGAGCAGTTCTTC. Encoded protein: CASSLGGGGASRNEQFF.

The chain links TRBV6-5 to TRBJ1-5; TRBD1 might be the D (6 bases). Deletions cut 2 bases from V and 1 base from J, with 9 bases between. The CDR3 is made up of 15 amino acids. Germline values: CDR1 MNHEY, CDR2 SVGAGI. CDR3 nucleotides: TGTGCCAGCAGTTACGGGCAGGGGAGCAATCAGCCCCAGCATTTT. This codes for CASSYGQGSNQPQHF.

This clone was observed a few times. Written as DNA, the CDR3 is TGCGCCAGCAGGCAAGGCCCCGACACTGAAGCTTTCTTT. Amino acids: CASRQGPDTEAFF. The chain uses TRBV5-1 and TRBJ1-1; D remains unclear. Germline values: CDR1 SGHRS, CDR2 YFSETQ. V was shortened by 5 bases and J by 3 bases, with 11 bases between the two germline ends. The CDR3 runs to 13 residues.

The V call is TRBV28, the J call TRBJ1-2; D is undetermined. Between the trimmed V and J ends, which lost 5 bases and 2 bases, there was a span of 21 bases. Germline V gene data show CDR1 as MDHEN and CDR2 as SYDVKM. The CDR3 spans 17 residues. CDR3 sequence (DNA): TGTGCCAGCAGTGGGTTTTTCGCTCGGCAGATGAACTATGGCTACACCTTC. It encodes CASSGFFARQMNYGYTF.

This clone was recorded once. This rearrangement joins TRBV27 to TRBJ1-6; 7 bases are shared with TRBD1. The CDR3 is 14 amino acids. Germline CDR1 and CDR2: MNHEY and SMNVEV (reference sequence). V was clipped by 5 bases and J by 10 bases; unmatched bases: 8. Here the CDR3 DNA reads TGTGCCAGCAGTAATGGGGGACAGAACTCACCCCTCCACTTT. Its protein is CASSNGGQNSPLHF.

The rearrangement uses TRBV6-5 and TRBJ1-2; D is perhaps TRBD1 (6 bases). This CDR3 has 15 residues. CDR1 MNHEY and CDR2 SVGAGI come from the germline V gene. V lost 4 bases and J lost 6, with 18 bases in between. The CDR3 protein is CASSSQDRGYDGYTF. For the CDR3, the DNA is TGTGCCAGCAGTTCCCAGGACAGAGGGTACGATGGCTACACCTTC.

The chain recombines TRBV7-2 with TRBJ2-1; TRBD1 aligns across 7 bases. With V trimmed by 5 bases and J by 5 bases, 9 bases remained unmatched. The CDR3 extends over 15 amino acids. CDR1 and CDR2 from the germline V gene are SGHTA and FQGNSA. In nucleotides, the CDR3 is TGTGCCAGCAGCCCGGGACAGACGCCAAACAATGAGCAGTTCTTC. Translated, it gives CASSPGQTPNNEQFF.

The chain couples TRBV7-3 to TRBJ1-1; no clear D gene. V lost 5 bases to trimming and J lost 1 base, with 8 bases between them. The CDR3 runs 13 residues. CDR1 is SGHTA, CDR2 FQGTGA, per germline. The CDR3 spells CASSPHQNTEAFF. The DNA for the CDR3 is TGTGCCAGCAGCCCCCACCAGAACACTGAAGCTTTCTTT.

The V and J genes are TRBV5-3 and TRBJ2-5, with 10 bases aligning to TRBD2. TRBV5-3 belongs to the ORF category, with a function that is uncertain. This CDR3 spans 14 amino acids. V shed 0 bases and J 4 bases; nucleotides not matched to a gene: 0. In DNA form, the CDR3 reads TGTGCCAGAAGCTTGGTAGCGGGGGGAGAGACCCAGTACTTC. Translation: CARSLVAGGETQYF.

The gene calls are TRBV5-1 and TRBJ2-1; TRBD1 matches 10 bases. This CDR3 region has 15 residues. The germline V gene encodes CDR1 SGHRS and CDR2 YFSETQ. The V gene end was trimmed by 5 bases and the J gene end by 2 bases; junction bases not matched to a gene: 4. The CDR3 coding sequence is TGCGCCAGCAGTTCTGGACAGGGGGCCTACAATGAGCAGTTCTTC. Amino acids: CASSSGQGAYNEQFF.

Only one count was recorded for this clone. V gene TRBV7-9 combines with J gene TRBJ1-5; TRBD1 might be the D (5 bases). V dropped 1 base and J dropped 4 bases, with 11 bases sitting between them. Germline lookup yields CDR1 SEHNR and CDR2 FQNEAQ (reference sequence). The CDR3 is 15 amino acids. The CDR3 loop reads CASSLVGRANQPQHF. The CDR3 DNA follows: TGTGCCAGCAGCTTAGTGGGCAGGGCGAATCAGCCCCAGCATTTT.

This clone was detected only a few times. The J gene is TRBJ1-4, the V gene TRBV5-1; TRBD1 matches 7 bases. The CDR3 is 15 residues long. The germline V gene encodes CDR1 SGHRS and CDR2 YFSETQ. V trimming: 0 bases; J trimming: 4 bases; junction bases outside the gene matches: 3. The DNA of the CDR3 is TGCGCCAGCAGCTTGGGGGACAGTGATAATGAAAAACTGTTTTTT. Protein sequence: CASSLGDSDNEKLFF.